The clone carrying this T cell receptor (beta chain) has only a few counts. Its antigen remains unknown. This entry is derived from a study of identical twins. TCRdb reprocessed the 5' RACE reads via MiXCR and lists one record per CDR3 protein. This table holds 350,000 or so distinct CDR3 sequences, about 12% found once. This CDR3 is 15 amino acids long. CDR1 and CDR2 (germline): MNHEY, SMNVEV (reference sequence). Trimming shortened V by 1 base and J by 2 bases, and 9 bases separated the two germline ends. Findings and caveats of the study: The presence of invariant MAIT and iNKT cells could partly confound analyses of zero-insertion sequences. For out-of-frame beta sequences, excess twin sharing was weaker.

This sample was shared with a second study, whose subject was yellow fever vaccine responses in identical twins.

The sample comprised CD8+ T cells sorted from blood. This TCR derives from a woman between 18 and 30 years old in good health. The rearrangement uses TRBV27 and TRBJ2-1, with D maybe TRBD1 (5 bases). CDR3 DNA: TGTGCCAGCAGTTTATTCCAGGGTCCCTACAATGAGCAGTTCTTC. Its translation: CASSLFQGPYNEQFF.